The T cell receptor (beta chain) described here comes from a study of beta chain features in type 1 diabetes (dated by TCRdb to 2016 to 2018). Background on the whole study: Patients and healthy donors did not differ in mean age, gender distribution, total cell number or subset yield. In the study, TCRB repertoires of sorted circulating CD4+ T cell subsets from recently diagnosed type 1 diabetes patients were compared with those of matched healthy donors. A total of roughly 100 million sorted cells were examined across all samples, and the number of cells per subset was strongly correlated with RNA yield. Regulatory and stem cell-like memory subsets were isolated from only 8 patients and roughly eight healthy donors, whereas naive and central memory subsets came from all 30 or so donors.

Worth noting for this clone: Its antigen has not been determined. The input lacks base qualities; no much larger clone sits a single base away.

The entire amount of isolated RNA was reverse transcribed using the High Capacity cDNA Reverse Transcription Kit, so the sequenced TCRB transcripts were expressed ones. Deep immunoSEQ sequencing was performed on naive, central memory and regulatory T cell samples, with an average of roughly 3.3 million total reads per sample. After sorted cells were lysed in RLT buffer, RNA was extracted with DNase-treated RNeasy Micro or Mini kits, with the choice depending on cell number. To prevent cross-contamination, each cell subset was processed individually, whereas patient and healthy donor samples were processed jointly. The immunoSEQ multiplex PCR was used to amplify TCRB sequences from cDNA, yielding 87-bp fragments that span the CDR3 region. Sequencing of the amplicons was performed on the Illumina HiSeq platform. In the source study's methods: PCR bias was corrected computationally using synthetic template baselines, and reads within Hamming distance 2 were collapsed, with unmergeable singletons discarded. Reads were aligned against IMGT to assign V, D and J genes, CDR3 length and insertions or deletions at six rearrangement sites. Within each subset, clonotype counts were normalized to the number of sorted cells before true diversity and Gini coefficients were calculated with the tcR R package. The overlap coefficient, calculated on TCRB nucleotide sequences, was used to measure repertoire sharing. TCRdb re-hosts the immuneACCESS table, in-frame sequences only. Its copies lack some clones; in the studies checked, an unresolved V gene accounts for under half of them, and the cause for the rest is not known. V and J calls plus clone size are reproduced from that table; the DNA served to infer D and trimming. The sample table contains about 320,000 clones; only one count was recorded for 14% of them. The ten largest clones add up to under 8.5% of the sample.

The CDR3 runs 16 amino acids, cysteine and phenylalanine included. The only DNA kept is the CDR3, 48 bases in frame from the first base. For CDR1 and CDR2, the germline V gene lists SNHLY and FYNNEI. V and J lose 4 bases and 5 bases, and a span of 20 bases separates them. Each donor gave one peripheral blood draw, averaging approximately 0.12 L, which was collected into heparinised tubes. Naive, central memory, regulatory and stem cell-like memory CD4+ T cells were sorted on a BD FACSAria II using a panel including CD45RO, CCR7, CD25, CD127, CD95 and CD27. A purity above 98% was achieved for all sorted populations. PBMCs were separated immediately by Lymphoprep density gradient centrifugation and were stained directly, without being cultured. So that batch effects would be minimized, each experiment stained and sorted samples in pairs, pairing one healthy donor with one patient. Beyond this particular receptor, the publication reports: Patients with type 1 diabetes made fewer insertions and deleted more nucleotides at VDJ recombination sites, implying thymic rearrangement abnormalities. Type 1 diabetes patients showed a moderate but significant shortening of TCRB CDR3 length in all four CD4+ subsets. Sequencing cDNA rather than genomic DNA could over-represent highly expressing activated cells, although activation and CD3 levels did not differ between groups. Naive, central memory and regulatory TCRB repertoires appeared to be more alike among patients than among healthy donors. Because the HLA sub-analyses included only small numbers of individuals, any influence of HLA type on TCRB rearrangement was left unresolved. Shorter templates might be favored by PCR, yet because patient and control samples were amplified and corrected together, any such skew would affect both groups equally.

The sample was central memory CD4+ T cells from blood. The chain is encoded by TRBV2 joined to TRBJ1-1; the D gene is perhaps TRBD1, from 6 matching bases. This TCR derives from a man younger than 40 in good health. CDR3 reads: CASSGPGHPSGTEAFF. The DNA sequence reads TGTGCCAGCAGTGGGCCGGGACACCCGAGCGGGACTGAAGCTTTCTTT.